The present entry profiles one T cell receptor beta chain with its context. TCRdb itself ran the RT-PCR reads through MiXCR, one entry per CDR3 protein. Here the sample spans more than 600,000 distinct CDR3 sequences, about 14% being singletons. The CDR3 extends over 13 amino acids. Germline CDR1 DFQATT, CDR2 SNEGSKA (reference sequence). The J segment lost 1 base and the V segment lost 4 bases, leaving 1 base of the junction unmatched. The genes are TRBV20-1 and TRBJ2-3; 8 positions match TRBD2. Sequenced: memory CD4+ T cells from blood. The clonotype comes from a female donor in good health, serving as a healthy control. CDR3 DNA sequence: TGCAGTGCTAAAGCGGGGGGCACAGATACGCAGTATTTT. It yields the protein CSAKAGGTDTQYF.